This TCR beta chain was observed in a study of CD8 T cells in ankylosing spondylitis. TCRdb passed the 5' RACE reads through MiXCR, listing each CDR3 protein once. The sample yields about 220,000 distinct CDR3 sequences, about 10% seen once. Trimming removed 0 bases from V and 2 bases from J; junction bases left unmatched: 4. Germline loops: CDR1 SGHRS, CDR2 YFSETQ. This CDR3 has 16 residues. The TCR sequence derives from a male donor with ankylosing spondylitis or in good health (not recorded which). This rearrangement joins TRBV5-1 to TRBJ2-7, with TRBD1 matching over 11 bases. Sequenced input: blood, either unsorted or a sorted T cell fraction (not recorded which). CDR3 coding DNA: TGCGCCAGCAGCTTGGGGGACAGGGGGTTAACCTACGAGCAGTACTTC. Translating it yields CASSLGDRGLTYEQYF.